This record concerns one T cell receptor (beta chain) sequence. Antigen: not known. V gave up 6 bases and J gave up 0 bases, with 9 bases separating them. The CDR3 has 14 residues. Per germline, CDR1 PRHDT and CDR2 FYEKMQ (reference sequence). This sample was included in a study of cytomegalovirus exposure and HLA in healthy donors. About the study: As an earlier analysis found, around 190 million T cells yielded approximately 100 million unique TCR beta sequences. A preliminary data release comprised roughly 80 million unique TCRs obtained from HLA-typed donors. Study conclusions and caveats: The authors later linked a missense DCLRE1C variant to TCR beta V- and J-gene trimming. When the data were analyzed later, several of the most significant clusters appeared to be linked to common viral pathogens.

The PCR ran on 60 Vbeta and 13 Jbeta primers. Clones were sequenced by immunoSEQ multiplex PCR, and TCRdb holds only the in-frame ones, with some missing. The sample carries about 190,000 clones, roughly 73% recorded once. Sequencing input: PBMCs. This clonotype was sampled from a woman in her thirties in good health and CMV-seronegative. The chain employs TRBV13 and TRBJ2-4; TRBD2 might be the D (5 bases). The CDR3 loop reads CASRSREAKNIQYF. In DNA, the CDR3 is TGTGCCAGCAGGTCCCGGGAAGCCAAAAACATTCAGTACTTC.